The TCR beta chain under discussion was sequenced for a study of T cells after yellow fever vaccination (dated by TCRdb to about 2019). The study in broad terms: The SMART-Seq v4 Ultra Low Input RNA kit was used to prepare libraries from fractions with low cell numbers. To follow T-cell clones before and after primary and booster YFV17D yellow fever vaccination, bulk TCR alpha and beta repertoires were sequenced over time. Blood samples were taken at several timepoints before and after primary and secondary immunization, and bulk PBMC replicates and cell subsets were isolated. Two healthy male donors, one aged 18 to 29 and one aged 30 to 40 years, made up the cohort. Broader findings and caveats from the paper: Computational filtering was needed because FACS-sorted repertoires could contain abundant contaminating clonotypes from the bulk population. Because the study included only a couple of donors, the extent to which the findings can be generalized is limited. Most clones expanded after primary vaccination were re-detected after the booster (almost 98% of CD4 and more than 70% of CD8), suggesting broad memory maintenance. A small fraction of clonotypes appeared in both the CD4 and CD8 compartments, likely as a result of convergent recombination. The secondary T-cell response was weaker than the primary response but faster, peaking on day 5 instead of day 15.

This clonotype was seen a few times. What antigen it recognizes has not been identified. The sample holds no much larger clone one base away, and base qualities are not on file. Trimming at the junction amounts to 2 bases on V and 11 bases on J, and the germline ends lie 13 bases apart. The CDR3 goes from the cysteine to the phenylalanine over 14 residues. Only the CDR3 DNA is retained, 42 bases long and in frame from the first base. The germline V gene specifies MNHEY as CDR1 and SVGAGI as CDR2. This sample's treatment or condition label indicates: live attenuated yellow fever vaccine strain. At each blood-draw timepoint, two biological replicates of bulk PBMCs were collected. A standard Ficoll-Paque protocol was used to isolate PBMCs from peripheral blood. TriZol was used to extract RNA from bulk PBMCs, CD4 and CD8 fractions, and dextramer-positive and dextramer-negative fractions. TCR cDNA was synthesized by 5'RACE template switching, which introduced a universal primer site and unique molecular identifiers. Priming of cDNA synthesis was performed from both the TCR alpha and TCR beta constant segments. Library amplification used two PCR steps, and the second PCR step added sample barcodes and sequencing adapters. Sequencing of libraries was performed on Illumina HiSeq 2500 (2x100 bp) or NovaSeq (2x150 bp). As for the authors' bioinformatics: Reads were demultiplexed and collapsed into UMI consensus sequences with MIGEC, and V(D)J alignment was performed with MiXCR. Clonotypes responding to the vaccine were identified with edgeR on replicate PBMC samples, with the criteria of FDR below 0.01 and a log2 fold change above 5 up to day 15. Each bulk clonotype received a CD4 or CD8 identity based on whether the sequenced CD4 or CD8 repertoire contained that clonotype at higher abundance. Using fastp at Q25 and MiXCR, TCRdb reprocessed the public reads and kept productive beta chains. Rows matching on CDR3 protein sequence are summarized as one entry with the most common DNA and genes. The V and J calls were not made by the authors but by TCRdb's processing. Counted in this sample were fewer than 400,000 distinct CDR3 sequences; 6.2% of them appeared once. The ten largest clones add up to approximately 15% of the sample.

This receptor chain uses TRBV6-5 and TRBJ1-6; no confident D gene assignment can be made. This TCR derives from a man aged 30-40 years who received the YFV17D yellow fever vaccine. The sequences come from PBMCs, collected 5 days after the yellow fever booster vaccination. The CDR3 is CASSYGRSTTPLHF. The DNA sequence is as follows: TGTGCCAGCAGTTACGGACGGAGTACGACACCCCTCCACTTT.